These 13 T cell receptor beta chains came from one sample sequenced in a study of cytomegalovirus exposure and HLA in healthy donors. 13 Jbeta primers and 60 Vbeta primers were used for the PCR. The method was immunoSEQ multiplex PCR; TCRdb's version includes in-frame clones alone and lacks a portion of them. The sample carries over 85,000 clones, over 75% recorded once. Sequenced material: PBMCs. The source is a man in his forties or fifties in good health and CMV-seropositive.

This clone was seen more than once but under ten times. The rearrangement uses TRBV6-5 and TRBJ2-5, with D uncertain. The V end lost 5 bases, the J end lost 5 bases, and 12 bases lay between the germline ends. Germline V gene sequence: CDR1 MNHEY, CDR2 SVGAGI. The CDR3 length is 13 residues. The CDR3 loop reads CASSLPGAETQYF. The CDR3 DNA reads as TGTGCCAGCAGTCTACCGGGTGCTGAGACCCAGTACTTC.

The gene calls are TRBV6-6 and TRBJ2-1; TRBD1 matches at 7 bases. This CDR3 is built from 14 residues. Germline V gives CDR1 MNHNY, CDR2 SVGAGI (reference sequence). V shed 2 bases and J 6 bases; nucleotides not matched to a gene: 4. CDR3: CASSYGTDFNEQFF. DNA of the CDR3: TGTGCCAGCAGTTACGGGACAGACTTCAATGAGCAGTTCTTC.

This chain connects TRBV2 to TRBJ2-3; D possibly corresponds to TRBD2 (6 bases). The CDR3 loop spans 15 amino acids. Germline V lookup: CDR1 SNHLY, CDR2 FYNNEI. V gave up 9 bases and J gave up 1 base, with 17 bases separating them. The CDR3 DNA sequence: TGTGCCAGTGAACGGAGGGCGAGCGGCACAGATACGCAGTATTTT. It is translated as CASERRASGTDTQYF.

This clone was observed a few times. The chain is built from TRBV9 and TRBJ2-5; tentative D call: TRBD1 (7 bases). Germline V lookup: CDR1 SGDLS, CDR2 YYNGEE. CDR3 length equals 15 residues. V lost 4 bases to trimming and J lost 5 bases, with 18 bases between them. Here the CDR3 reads CASSPQPQGGETQYF. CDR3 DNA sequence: TGTGCCAGCAGCCCCCAACCTCAGGGGGGCGAGACCCAGTACTTC.

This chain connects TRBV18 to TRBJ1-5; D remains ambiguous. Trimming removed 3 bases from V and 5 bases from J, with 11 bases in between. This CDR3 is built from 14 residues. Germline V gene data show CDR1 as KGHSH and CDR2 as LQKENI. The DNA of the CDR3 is TGTGCCAGCTCACCGGTTAGTATCGATCAGCCCCAGCATTTT. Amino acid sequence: CASSPVSIDQPQHF.

The CDR3 here is CASKAGWDGYTF. For the CDR3, the DNA is TGTGCCAGCAAGGCAGGGTGGGATGGCTACACCTTC. V and J are TRBV2 and TRBJ1-2; perhaps TRBD1 as D (5 bases). Per the germline V gene, CDR1 is SNHLY and CDR2 is FYNNEI. The CDR3 runs 12 residues. V dropped 7 bases and J dropped 6 bases, with 12 bases sitting between them.

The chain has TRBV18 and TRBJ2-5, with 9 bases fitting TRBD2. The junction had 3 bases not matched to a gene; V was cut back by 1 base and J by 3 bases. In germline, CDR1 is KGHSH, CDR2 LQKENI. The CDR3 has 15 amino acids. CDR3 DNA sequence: TGTGCCAGCTCACCACTTCGCGGGGGGGAAGAGACCCAGTACTTC. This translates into CASSPLRGGEETQYF. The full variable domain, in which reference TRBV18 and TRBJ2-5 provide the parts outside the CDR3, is NAGVMQNPRHLVRRRGQEARLRCSPMKGHSHVYWYRQLPEEGLKFMVYLQKENIIDESGMPKERFSAEFPKEGPSILRIQQVVRGDSAAYFCASSPLRGGEETQYFGPGTRLLVL.

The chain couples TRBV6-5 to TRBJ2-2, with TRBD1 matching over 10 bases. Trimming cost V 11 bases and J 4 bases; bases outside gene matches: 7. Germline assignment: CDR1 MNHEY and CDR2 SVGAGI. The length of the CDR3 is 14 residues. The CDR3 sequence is CAAMDRGGTGELFF. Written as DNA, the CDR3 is TGTGCCGCGATGGACAGGGGGGGCACCGGGGAGCTGTTTTTT.

The CDR3, as DNA: TGTGCCAGCAGCTTAGTTTTCACTAGGCAAAACATTCAGTACTTC. Encoded protein: CASSLVFTRQNIQYF. V and J are TRBV7-2 and TRBJ2-4, with D perhaps TRBD2 (5 bases). V gave up 1 base and J gave up 5 bases, with 12 bases separating them. Germline V lookup: CDR1 SGHTA, CDR2 FQGNSA. The CDR3 covers 15 residues. The variable domain in full, completed from reference TRBV7-2 and TRBJ2-4, reads GAGVSQSPSNKVTEKGKDVELRCDPISGHTALYWYRQSLGQGLEFLIYFQGNSAPDKSGLPSDRFSAERTGGSVSTLTIQRTQQEDSAVYLCASSLVFTRQNIQYFGAGTRLSVL.

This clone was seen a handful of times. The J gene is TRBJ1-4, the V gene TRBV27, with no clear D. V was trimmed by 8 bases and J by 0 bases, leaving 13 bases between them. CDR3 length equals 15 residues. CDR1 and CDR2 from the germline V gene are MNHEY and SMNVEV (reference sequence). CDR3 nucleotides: TGTGCCAGCGCCCTGAGTCCGGCAACTAATGAAAAACTGTTTTTT. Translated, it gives CASALSPATNEKLFF.

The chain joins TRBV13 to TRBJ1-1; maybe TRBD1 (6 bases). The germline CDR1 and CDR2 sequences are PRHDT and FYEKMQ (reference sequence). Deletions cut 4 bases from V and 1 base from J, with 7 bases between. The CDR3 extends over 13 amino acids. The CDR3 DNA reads TGTGCCAGCAGCTCGGGACAGAACACTGAAGCTTTCTTT. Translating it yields CASSSGQNTEAFF.

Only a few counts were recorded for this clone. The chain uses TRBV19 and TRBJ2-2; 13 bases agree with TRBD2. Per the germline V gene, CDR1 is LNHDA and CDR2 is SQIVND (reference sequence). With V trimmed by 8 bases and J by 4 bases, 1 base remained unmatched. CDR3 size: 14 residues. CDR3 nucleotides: TGTGCCAGTGGACTAGCGGGAGTCACCGGGGAGCTGTTTTTT. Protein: CASGLAGVTGELFF.

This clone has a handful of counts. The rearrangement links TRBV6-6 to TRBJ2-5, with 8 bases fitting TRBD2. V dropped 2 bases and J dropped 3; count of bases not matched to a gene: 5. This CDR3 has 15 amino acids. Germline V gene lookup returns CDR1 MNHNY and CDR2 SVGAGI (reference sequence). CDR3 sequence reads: CASSYGRSGKETQYF. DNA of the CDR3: TGTGCCAGCAGTTACGGGCGTAGCGGGAAAGAGACCCAGTACTTC.